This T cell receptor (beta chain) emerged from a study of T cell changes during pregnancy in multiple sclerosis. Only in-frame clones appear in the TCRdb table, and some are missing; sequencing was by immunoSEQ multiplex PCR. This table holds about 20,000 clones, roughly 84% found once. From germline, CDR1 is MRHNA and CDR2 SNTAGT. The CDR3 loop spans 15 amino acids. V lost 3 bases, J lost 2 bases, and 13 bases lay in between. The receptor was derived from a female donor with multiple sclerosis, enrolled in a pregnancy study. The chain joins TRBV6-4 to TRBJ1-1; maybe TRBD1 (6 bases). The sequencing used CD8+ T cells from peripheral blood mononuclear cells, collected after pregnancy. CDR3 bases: TGTGCCAGCAGTGAAGGCAGGGGCGCTAACACTGAAGCTTTCTTT. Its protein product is CASSEGRGANTEAFF.